The sample holds one count of the clone carrying this T cell receptor beta chain. Its antigen is as yet unknown. Mismatch with germline at one junction end may stem from a read error. CDR3 size: 15 residues. Germline CDR1 MNHNY, CDR2 SVGAGI (reference sequence). Naive CD8 library inputs spanned 20,000 to 1,000,000 sorted cells and 10%, 30% or 50% RNA. The data were obtained in a study of molecular identifiers for immune sequencing clone quantification. Overall study results and limits: With a barcode shared among identical TCR molecules, highly expanded clone sizes could be underestimated.

The use of previously described methods and listed TCR primers produced the bulk TCR libraries. TCRdb re-called the PCR reads with MiXCR, one entry per CDR3 protein. The profile shows 45,000 to 55,000 distinct CDR3 sequences, 35% to 40% of them singletons. The specimen was naive CD8+ T cells from blood, with Jurkat cell RNA spiked in. The subset is: FACS-sorted CD8+CD4-CCR7+CD45RA+ naive T cells. The chain combines TRBV6-6 with TRBJ1-6, with D maybe TRBD1 (6 bases). This receptor was identified in a human donor in good health. Some libraries in this study had Jurkat cell RNA spiked in. The CDR3 DNA reads TGTGCCAGCAGGGACAGAAATTCCTATAATTCGCCCCTCTACTTT. Encoded protein: CASRDRNSYNSPLYF.